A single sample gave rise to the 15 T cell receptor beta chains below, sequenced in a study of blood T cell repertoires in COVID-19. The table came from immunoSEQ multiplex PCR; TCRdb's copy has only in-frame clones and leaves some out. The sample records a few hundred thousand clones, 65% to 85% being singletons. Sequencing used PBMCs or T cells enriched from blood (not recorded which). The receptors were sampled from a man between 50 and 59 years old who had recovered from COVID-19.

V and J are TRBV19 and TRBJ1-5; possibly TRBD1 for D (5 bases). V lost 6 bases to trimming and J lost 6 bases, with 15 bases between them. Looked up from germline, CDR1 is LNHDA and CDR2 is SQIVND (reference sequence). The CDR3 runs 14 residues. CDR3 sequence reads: CASSDWGTSQPQHF. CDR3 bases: TGTGCCAGTAGCGATTGGGGCACCAGTCAGCCCCAGCATTTT.

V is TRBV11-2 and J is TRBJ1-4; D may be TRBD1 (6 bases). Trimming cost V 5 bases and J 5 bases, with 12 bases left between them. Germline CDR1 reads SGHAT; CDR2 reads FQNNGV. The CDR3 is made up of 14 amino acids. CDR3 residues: CASSTTGINEKLFF. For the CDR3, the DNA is TGTGCCAGCAGCACAACAGGGATCAATGAAAAACTGTTTTTT.

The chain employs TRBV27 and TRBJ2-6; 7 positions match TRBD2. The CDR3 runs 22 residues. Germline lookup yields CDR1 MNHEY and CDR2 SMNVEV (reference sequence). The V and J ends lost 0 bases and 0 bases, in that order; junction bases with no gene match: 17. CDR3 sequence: CASSLSSPIGGRASSGANVLTF. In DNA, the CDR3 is TGTGCCAGCAGTTTATCTTCTCCCATAGGCGGGAGAGCTAGCTCTGGGGCCAACGTCCTGACTTTC.

As DNA, the CDR3 is TGTGCCACCTCACAGGGAGGGAATGAAAAACTGTTTTTT. Translation gives CATSQGGNEKLFF. The chain couples TRBV19 to TRBJ1-4; the D gene is possibly TRBD1 (6 bases). The V end lost 10 bases, the J end lost 5 bases, and 14 bases lay between the germline ends. From germline, CDR1 is LNHDA and CDR2 SQIVND (reference sequence). The CDR3 consists of 13 residues.

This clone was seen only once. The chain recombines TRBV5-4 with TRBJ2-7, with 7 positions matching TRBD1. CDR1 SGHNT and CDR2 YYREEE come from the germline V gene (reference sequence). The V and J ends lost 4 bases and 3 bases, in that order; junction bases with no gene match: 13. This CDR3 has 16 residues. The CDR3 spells CASSGQPGQNFYEQYF. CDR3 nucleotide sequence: TGTGCCAGCAGCGGGCAACCGGGACAGAATTTCTACGAGCAGTACTTC.

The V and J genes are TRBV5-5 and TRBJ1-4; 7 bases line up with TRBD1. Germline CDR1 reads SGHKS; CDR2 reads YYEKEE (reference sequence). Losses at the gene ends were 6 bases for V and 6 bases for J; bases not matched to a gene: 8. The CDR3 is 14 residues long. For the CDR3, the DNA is TGTGCCAGCAACTCGGGACAGAGGCATGAAAAACTGTTTTTT. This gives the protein CASNSGQRHEKLFF.

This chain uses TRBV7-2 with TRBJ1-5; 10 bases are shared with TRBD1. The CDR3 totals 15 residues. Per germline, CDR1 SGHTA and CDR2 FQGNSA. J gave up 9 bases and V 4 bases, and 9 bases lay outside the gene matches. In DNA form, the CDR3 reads TGTGCCAGCAGCTCCCCGGACAGGGGGGAGTTGCCCCAGCATTTT. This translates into CASSSPDRGELPQHF.

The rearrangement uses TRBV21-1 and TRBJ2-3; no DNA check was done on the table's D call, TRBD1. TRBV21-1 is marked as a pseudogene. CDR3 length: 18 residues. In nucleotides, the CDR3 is TGTGCCAGCAGCAAAAAAAGGGCCGAGGGACATTTCACAGATACGCAGTATTTT. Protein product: CASSKKRAEGHFTDTQYF.

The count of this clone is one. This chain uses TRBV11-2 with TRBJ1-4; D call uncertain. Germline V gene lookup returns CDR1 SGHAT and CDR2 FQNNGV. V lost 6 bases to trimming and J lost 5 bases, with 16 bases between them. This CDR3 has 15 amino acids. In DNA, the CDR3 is TGTGCCAGCAGGGCCGAGGGTGCTTACAATGAAAAACTGTTTTTT. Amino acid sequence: CASRAEGAYNEKLFF. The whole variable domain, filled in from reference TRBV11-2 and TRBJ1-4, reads EAGVAQSPRYKIIEKRQSVAFWCNPISGHATLYWYQQILGQGPKLLIQFQNNGVVDDSQLPKDRFSAERLKGVDSTLKIQPAKLEDSAVYLCASRAEGAYNEKLFFGSGTQLSVL.

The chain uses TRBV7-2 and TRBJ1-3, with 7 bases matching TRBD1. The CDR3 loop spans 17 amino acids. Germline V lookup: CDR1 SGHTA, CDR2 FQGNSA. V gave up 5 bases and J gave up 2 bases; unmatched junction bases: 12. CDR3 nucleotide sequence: TGTGCCAGCAGCCCTCGGACAGGTGCCTTTACTGGAAACACCATATATTTT. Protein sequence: CASSPRTGAFTGNTIYF.

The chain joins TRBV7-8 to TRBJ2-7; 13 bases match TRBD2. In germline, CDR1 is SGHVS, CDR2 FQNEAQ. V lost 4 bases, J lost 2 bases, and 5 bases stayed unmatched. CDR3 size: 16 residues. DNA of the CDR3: TGTGCCAGCAGCTCCCATGGACTAGCGGGAGCCTACGAGCAGTACTTC. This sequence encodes CASSSHGLAGAYEQYF.

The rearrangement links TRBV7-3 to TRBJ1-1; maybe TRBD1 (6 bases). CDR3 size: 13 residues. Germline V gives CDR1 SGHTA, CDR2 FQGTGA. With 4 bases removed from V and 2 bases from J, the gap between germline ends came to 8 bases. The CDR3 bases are TGTGCCAGCAGCTCGGACAGTAACACTGAAGCTTTCTTT. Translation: CASSSDSNTEAFF.

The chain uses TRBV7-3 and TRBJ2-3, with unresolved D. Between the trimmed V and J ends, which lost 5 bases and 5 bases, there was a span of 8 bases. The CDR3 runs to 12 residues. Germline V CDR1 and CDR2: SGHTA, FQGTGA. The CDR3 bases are TGTGCCAGCAGCCCTACGGGAGATACGCAGTATTTT. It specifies CASSPTGDTQYF.

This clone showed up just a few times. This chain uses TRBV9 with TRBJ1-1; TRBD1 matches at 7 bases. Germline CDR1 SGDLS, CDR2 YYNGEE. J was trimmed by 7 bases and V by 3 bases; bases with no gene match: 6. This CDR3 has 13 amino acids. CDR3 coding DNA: TGTGCCAGCAGCGAGGGACAGCCCCGTGAAGCTTTCTTT. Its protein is CASSEGQPREAFF.

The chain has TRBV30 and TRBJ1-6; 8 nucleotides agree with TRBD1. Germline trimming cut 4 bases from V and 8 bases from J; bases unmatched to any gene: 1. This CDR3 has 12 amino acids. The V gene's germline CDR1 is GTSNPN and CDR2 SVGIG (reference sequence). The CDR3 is CAWKDRDSPLHF. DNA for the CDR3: TGTGCCTGGAAGGACAGGGATTCACCCCTCCACTTT.